Below, one TCR beta chain is given with its context. This specimen belongs to a study of cytomegalovirus exposure and HLA in healthy donors. In the PCR, 60 Vbeta and 13 Jbeta primers were used. Profiled with immunoSEQ multiplex PCR; TCRdb holds only in-frame clones, not every one. The sample consists of 55,000 to 80,000 clones, over 70% of them appearing once. Looked up from germline, CDR1 is PRHDT and CDR2 is FYEKMQ (reference sequence). The CDR3 is made up of 15 amino acids. The germline V and J ends were trimmed by 6 bases and 0 bases, with 15 bases remaining between them. The chain joins TRBV13 to TRBJ2-7; D is unresolved. The source is a man between 60 and 75 years old in good health and CMV-seropositive. The specimen sequenced was PBMCs. Written as DNA, the CDR3 is TGTGCCAGCAGTCGATCAGATAGGAGCTCCTACGAGCAGTACTTC. Its translation is CASSRSDRSSYEQYF.